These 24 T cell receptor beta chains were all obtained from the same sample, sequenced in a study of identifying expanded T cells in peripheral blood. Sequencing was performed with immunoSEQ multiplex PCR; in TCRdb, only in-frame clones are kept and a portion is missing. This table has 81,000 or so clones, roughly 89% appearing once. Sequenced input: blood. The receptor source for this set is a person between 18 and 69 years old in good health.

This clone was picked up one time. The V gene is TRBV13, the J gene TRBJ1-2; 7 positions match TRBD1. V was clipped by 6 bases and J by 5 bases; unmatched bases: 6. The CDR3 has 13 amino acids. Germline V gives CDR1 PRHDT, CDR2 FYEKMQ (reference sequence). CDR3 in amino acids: CASSIQGEYGYTF. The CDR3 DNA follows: TGTGCCAGCAGTATCCAGGGGGAATATGGCTACACCTTC.

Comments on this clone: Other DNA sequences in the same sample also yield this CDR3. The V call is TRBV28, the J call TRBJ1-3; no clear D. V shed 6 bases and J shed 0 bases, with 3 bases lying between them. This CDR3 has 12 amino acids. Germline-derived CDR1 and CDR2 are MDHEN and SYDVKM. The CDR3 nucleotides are TGTGCCAGCAGCTTCTCTGGAAACACCATATATTTT. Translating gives CASSFSGNTIYF.

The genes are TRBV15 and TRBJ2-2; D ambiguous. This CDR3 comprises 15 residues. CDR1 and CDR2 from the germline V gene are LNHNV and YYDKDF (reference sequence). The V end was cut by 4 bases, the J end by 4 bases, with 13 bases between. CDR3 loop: CATSMRLGTTGELFF. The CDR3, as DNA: TGTGCCACCAGCATGCGCTTGGGAACCACCGGGGAGCTGTTTTTT.

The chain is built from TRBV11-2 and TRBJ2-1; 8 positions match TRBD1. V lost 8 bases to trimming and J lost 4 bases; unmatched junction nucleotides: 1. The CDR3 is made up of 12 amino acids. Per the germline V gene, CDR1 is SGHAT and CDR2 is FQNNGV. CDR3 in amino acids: CASGQGYNEQFF. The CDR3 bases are TGTGCCAGCGGACAGGGTTACAATGAGCAGTTCTTC.

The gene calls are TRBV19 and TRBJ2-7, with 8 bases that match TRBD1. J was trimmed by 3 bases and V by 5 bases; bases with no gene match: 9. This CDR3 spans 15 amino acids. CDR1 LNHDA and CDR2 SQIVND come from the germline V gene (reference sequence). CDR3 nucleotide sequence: TGTGCCAGTAGTCAGGGGACAGGATATTTCTACGAGCAGTACTTC. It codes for CASSQGTGYFYEQYF.

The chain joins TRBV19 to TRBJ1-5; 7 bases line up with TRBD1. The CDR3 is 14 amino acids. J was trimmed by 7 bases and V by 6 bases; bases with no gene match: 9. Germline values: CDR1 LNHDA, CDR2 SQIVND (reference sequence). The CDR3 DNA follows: TGTGCCAGTAGCGACACAGGGGTCAACCAGCCCCAGCATTTT. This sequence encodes CASSDTGVNQPQHF.

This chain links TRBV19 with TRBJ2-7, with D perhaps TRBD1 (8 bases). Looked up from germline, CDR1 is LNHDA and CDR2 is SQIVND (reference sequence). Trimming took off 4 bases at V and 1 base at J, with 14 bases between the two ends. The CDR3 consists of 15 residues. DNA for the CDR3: TGTGCCAGTAGTACTGGGGGGGACAGGTCCTACGAGCAGTACTTC. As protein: CASSTGGDRSYEQYF.

The CDR3 sequence is CASSLAGDSNQPQHF. CDR3 nucleotides: TGTGCCAGCAGTTTAGCAGGGGATAGCAATCAGCCCCAGCATTTT. V is TRBV6-6 and J is TRBJ1-5, with D possibly being TRBD1 (6 bases). Trimming left V 4 bases short and J 0 bases short, with 10 bases between. Germline loops: CDR1 MNHNY, CDR2 SVGAGI (reference sequence). The CDR3 is 15 amino acids.

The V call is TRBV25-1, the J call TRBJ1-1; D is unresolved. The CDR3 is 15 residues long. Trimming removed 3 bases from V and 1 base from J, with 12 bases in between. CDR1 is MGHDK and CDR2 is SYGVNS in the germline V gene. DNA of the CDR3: TGTGCCAGCAGTGATGACCGGACCTCGAACACTGAAGCTTTCTTT. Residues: CASSDDRTSNTEAFF.

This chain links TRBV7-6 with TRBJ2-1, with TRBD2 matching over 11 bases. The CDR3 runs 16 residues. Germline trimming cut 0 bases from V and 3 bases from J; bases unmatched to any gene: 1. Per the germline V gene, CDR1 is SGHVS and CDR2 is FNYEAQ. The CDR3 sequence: CASSLAGTSGYNEQFF. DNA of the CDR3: TGTGCCAGCAGCTTAGCTGGGACTAGCGGCTACAATGAGCAGTTCTTC.

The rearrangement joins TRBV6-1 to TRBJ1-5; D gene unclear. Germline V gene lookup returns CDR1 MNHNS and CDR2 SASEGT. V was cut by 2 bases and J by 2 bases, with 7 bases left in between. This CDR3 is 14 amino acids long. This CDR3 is CASSELRGNQPQHF. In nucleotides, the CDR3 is TGTGCCAGCAGTGAATTGCGGGGCAATCAGCCCCAGCATTTT.

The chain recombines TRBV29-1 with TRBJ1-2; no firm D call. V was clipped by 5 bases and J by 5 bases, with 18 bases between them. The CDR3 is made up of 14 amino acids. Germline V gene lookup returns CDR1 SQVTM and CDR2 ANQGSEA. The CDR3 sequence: CSVPRPVSGYGYTF. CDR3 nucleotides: TGCAGCGTTCCCAGGCCAGTTTCAGGATATGGCTACACCTTC.

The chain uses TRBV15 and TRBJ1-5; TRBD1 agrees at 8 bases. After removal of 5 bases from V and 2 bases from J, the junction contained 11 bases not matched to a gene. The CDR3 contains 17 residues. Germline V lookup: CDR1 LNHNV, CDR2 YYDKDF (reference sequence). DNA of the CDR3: TGTGCCACCAGCCCAATCTCCAGGGGGCTCGGCAATCAGCCCCAGCATTTT. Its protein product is CATSPISRGLGNQPQHF.

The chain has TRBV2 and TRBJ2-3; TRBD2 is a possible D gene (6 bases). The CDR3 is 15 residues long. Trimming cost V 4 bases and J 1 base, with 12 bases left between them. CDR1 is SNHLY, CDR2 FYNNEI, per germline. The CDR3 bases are TGTGCCAGCAGTGTTTGGGGCGGGGGCACAGATACGCAGTATTTT. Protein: CASSVWGGGTDTQYF.

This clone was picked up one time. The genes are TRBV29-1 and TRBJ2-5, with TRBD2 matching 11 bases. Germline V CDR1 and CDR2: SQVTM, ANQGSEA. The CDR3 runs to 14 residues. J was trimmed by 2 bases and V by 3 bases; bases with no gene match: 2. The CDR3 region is CSVDTSGSQETQYF. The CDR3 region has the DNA TGCAGCGTTGATACTAGCGGGAGTCAAGAGACCCAGTACTTC.

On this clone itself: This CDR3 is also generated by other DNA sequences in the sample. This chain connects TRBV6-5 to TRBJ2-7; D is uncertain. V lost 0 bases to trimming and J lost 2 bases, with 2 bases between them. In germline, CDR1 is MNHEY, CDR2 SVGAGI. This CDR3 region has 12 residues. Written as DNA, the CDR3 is TGTGCCAGCAGTTACTCCCCCTACGAGCAGTACTTC. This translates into CASSYSPYEQYF.

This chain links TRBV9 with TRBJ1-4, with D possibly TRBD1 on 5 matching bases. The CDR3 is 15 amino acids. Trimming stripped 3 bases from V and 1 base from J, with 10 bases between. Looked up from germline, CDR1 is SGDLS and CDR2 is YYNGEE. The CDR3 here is CASSGTQGTNEKLFF. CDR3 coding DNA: TGTGCCAGCAGCGGTACCCAGGGAACTAATGAAAAACTGTTTTTT.

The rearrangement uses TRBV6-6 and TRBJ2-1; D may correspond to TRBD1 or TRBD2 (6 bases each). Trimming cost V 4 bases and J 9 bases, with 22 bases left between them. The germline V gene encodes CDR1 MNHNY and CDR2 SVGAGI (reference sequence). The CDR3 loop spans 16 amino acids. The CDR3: CASSSLRGRFHREQFF. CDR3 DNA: TGTGCCAGCAGTTCCCTCCGGGGGCGCTTTCATCGTGAGCAGTTCTTC.

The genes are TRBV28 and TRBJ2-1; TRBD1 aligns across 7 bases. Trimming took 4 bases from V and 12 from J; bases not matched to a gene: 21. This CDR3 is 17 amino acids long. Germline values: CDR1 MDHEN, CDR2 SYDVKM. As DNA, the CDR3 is TGTGCCAGCAGTTCACACCGACAGGGTGCCCCAGTAATAGGGCAGTTCTTC. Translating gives CASSSHRQGAPVIGQFF.

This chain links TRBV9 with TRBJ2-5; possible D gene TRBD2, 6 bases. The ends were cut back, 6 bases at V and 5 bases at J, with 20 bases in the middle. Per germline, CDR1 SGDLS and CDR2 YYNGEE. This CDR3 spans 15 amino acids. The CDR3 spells CASNPHGREGETQYF. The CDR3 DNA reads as TGTGCCAGCAACCCCCACGGGAGAGAGGGTGAGACCCAGTACTTC.

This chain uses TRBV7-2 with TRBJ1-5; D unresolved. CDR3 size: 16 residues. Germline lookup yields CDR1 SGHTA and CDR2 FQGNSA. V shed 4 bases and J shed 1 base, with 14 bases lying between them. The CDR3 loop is CASSSGQALSNQPQHF. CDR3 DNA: TGTGCCAGCAGCTCCGGGCAGGCGCTCAGCAATCAGCCCCAGCATTTT.

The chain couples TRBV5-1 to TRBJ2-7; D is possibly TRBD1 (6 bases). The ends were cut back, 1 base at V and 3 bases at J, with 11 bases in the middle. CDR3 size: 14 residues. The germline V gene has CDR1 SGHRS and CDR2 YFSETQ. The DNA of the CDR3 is TGCGCCAGCAGCTTGCAAGGGGGTGGCTACGAGCAGTACTTC. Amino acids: CASSLQGGGYEQYF.

CDR3 nucleotides: TGTGCCAGCAGTGAGGCTAGCACAGATACGCAGTATTTT. Protein product: CASSEASTDTQYF. This rearrangement joins TRBV9 to TRBJ2-3; D call uncertain. In germline, CDR1 is SGDLS, CDR2 YYNGEE. V was cut by 5 bases and J by 0 bases, with 7 bases left in between. The CDR3 runs to 13 residues.

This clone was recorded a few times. In DNA form, the CDR3 reads TGTGCCAGCAGCTTAGTGCTAGAAGGGGGGGAGCTGTTTTTT. Translation: CASSLVLEGGELFF. This chain connects TRBV11-2 to TRBJ2-2; unclear D gene. This CDR3 comprises 14 residues. The germline gives CDR1 SGHAT, CDR2 FQNNGV. V gave up 1 base and J gave up 8 bases, with 11 bases separating them.